The TCR beta chain described here comes from a study of CD8 T cells in ankylosing spondylitis. MiXCR, applied by TCRdb to the 5' RACE reads, yields one record per CDR3 protein. There are 100,000 to 150,000 distinct CDR3 sequences in the sample; roughly 17% occur only once, and about 30% lies in the top ten. Notes on this clonotype: Its target is not known.

The V gene's germline CDR1 is LGHNA and CDR2 YSLEER. The CDR3 has 12 amino acids. V shed 5 bases and J shed 3 bases, with 6 bases lying between them. General study points: Seemingly distinctive of ankylosing spondylitis blood was a TCR beta motif formed by eight highly homologous variants.

This TCR came from a male donor with ankylosing spondylitis. The genes are TRBV4-3 and TRBJ2-3; the D is unclear. Sequencing was performed on blood, either unsorted or a sorted T cell fraction (not recorded which). CDR3 protein: CASSARTDTQYF. CDR3 DNA: TGCGCCAGCAGCGCCAGGACAGATACGCAGTATTTT.